This T cell receptor (beta chain) appears in the sequencing data of a study of CD8 T cells in Susac syndrome. To note about this clonotype: Antigen specificity is unknown.

RNA in amounts of about 0.45 to 1 ug was reverse transcribed with random hexamers. One entry per CDR3 protein results from TCRdb running MiXCR on the immunoSEQ multiplex PCR reads. The table records 150,000 to 160,000 distinct CDR3 sequences, about 95% of them present only once. Findings and limits, study-wide: When the CD4+ T cell repertoires of patients with Susac syndrome were examined, they did not show any clonal expansion.

CDR1 SQVTM and CDR2 ANQGSEA come from the germline V gene. The CDR3 is 13 amino acids. The junction had 8 bases not matched to a gene; V was cut back by 7 bases and J by 5 bases. This receptor was identified in a human donor with Susac syndrome. The sequenced material came from CD4+ T cells from PBMCs. The chain recombines TRBV29-1 with TRBJ2-5; 9 positions match TRBD1. As DNA, the CDR3 is TGCAGCGCCCGGACAGGGGCTGGGGAGACCCAGTACTTC. Protein: CSARTGAGETQYF.